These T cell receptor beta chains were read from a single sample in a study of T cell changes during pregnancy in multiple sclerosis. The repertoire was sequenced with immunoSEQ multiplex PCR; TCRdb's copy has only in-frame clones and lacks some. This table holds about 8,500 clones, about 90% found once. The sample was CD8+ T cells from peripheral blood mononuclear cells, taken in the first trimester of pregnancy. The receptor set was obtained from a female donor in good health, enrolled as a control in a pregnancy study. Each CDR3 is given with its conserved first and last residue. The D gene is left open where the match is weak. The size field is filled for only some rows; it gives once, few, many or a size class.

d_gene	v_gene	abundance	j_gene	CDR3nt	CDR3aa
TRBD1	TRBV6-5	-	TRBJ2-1	TGTGCCAGCCGGGACAGGGTGGATAATGAGCAGTTCTTC	CASRDRVDNEQFF
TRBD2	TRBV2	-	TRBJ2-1	TGTGCCAGCACGAGACTAGCGGGGGATGAGCAGTTCTTC	CASTRLAGDEQFF
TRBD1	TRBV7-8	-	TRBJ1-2	TGTGCCAGCAGCTTAGTGGGACAGGGAACGGGCTATGGCTACACCTTC	CASSLVGQGTGYGYTF
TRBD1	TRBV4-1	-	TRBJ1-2	TGCGCCAGCAGCCAAGAATTCAGGGGGGATGGCTACACCTTC	CASSQEFRGDGYTF
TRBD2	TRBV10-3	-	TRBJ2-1	TGTGCCATCAGTCCGACTAGCGGGAGCCCTACTCCCTACAATGAGCAGTTCTTC	CAISPTSGSPTPYNEQFF
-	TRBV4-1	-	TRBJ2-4	TGCGCCAGCAGCCAAGAGGCGGCAGGGAACATTCAGTACTTC	CASSQEAAGNIQYF
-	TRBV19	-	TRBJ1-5	TGTGCCAGTACCGGATATGCCGTAATAGGACAGAGCAATCAGCCCCAGCATTTT	CASTGYAVIGQSNQPQHF
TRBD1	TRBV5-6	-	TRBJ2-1	TGTGCCAGCAGCTCTGATCACAGGGGGCAGGGCTACAATGAGCAGTTCTTC	CASSSDHRGQGYNEQFF
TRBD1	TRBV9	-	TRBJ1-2	TGTGCCAGCAGCTATACCGACGGGACAGGGTCCGGCTACACCTTC	CASSYTDGTGSGYTF
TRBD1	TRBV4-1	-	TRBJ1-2	TGCGCCAGCAGCCAAGTCCCGGGACAGGGAGGCGGCTATGGCTACACCTTC	CASSQVPGQGGGYGYTF
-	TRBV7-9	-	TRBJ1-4	TGTGCCAGCAGCTTGGACACCCAGGGAACTAATGAAAAACTGTTTTTT	CASSLDTQGTNEKLFF
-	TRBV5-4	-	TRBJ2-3	TGTGCCAGCAGCTTCGGCCAGCGGGTGGGAGATACGCAGTATTTT	CASSFGQRVGDTQYF
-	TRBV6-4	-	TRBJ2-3	TGTGCCAGCAGTGAGAGAGCAGGGGGCACAGATACGCAGTATTTT	CASSERAGGTDTQYF
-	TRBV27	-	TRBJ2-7	TGTGCCAGCGGGGGCGCGGGTACCTACGAGCAGTACTTC	CASGGAGTYEQYF
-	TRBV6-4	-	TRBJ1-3	TGTGCCAGCACCTGGGGGGGAGGAAACACCATATATTTT	CASTWGGGNTIYF
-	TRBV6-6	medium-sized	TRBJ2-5	TGTGCCAGCAGTTACGAACCGCGGAGTGAGACCCAGTACTTC	CASSYEPRSETQYF